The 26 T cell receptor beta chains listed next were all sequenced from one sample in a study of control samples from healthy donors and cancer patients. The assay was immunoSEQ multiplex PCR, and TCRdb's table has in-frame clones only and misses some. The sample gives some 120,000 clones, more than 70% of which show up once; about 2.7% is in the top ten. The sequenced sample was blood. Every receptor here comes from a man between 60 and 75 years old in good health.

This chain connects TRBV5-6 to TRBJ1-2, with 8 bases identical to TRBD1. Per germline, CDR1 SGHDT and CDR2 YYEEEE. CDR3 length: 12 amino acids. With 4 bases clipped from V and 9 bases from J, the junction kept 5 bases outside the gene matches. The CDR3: CASSQGQARYTF. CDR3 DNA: TGTGCCAGCAGCCAGGGACAGGCCCGCTACACCTTC.

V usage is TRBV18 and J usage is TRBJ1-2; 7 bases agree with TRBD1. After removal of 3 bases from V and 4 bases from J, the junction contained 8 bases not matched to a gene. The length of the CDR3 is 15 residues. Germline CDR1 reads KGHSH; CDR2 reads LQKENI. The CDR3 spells CASSPGTDRIYGYTF. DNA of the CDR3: TGTGCCAGCTCACCTGGGACAGACCGTATCTATGGCTACACCTTC. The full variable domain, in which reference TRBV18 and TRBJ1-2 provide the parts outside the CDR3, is NAGVMQNPRHLVRRRGQEARLRCSPMKGHSHVYWYRQLPEEGLKFMVYLQKENIIDESGMPKERFSAEFPKEGPSILRIQQVVRGDSAAYFCASSPGTDRIYGYTFGSGTRLTVV.

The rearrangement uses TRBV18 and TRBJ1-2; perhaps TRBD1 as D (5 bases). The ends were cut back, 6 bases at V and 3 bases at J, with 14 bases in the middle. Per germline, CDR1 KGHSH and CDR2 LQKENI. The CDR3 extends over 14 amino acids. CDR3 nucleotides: TGTGCCAGCTCCCTGATGACAGCTGACTATGGCTACACCTTC. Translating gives CASSLMTADYGYTF. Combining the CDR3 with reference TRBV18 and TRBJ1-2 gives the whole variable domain NAGVMQNPRHLVRRRGQEARLRCSPMKGHSHVYWYRQLPEEGLKFMVYLQKENIIDESGMPKERFSAEFPKEGPSILRIQQVVRGDSAAYFCASSLMTADYGYTFGSGTRLTVV.

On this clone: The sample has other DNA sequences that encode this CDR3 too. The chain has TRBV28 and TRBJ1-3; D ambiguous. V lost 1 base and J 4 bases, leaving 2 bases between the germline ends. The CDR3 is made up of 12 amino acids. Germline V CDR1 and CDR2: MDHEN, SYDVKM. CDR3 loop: CASSLSGNTIYF. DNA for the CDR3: TGTGCCAGCAGTTTATCGGGAAACACCATATATTTT.

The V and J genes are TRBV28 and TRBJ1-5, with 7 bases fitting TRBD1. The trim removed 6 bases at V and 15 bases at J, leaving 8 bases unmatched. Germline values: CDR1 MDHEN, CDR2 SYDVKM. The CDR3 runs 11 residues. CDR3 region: CASSSTRDRHF. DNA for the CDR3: TGTGCCAGCAGCTCTACCCGGGACAGGCATTTT.

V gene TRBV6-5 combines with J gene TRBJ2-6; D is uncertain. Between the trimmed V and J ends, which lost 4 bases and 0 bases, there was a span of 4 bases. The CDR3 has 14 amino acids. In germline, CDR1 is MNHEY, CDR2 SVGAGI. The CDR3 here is CASSLTSGANVLTF. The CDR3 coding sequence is TGTGCCAGCAGTTTGACCTCTGGGGCCAACGTCCTGACTTTC.

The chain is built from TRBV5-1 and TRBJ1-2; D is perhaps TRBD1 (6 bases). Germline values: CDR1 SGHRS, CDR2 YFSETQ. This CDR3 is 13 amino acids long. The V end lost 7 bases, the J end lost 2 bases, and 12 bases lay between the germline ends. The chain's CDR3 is CASGGQGNYGYTF. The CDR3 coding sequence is TGCGCCAGCGGTGGGCAGGGGAACTATGGCTACACCTTC.

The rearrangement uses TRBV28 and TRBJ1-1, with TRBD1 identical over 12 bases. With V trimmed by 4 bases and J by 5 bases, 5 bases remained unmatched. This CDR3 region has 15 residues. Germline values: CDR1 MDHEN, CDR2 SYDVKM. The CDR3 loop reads CASSSPGQGATEAFF. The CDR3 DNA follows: TGTGCCAGCAGTTCACCGGGACAGGGGGCAACTGAAGCTTTCTTT.

Written as DNA, the CDR3 is TGTGCCAGCTCAATGCAAGGCGGGAATGAGCAGTTCTTC. Its translation is CASSMQGGNEQFF. This chain joins TRBV18 and TRBJ2-1; a weak D match, TRBD2 (5 bases). Germline V CDR1 and CDR2: KGHSH, LQKENI. CDR3 length: 13 amino acids. The V gene lost 5 bases and the J gene lost 7 bases, with 12 bases spanning the gap.

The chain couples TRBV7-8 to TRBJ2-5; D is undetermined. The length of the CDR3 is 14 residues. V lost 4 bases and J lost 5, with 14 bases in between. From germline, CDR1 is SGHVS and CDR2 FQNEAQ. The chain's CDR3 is CASSSRSRLETQYF. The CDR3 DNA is TGTGCCAGCAGCTCGAGGAGCAGGCTGGAGACCCAGTACTTC.

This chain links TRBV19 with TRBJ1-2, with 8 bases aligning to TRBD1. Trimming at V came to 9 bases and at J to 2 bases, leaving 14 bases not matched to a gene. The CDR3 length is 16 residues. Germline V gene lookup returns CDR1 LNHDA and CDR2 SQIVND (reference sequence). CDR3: CASRQGPIATNYGYTF. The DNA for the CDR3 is TGTGCCAGCAGACAGGGGCCTATAGCTACCAACTATGGCTACACCTTC.

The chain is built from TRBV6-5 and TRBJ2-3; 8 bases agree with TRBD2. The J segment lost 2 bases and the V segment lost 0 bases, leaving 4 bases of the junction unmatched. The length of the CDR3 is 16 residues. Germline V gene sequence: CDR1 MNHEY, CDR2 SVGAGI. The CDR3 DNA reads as TGTGCCAGCAGTTACTCTAGCGGGGCTTACACAGATACGCAGTATTTT. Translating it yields CASSYSSGAYTDTQYF.

The CDR3 spells CASSFRPGQGGSSTPNYGYTF. The DNA of the CDR3 is TGTGCCAGCAGTTTCCGGCCCGGACAGGGGGGTTCTTCAACACCCAACTATGGCTACACCTTC. V is TRBV27 and J is TRBJ1-2, with 10 bases fitting TRBD1. Trimming cost V 3 bases and J 2 bases; bases outside gene matches: 21. Germline CDR1 MNHEY, CDR2 SMNVEV (reference sequence). This CDR3 comprises 21 residues.

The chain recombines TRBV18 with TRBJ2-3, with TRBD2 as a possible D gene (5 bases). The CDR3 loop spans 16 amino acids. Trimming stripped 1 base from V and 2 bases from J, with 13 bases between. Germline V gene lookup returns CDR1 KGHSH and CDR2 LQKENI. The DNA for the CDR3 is TGTGCCAGCTCACCACTTTCGGGAAGCCACACAGATACGCAGTATTTT. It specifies CASSPLSGSHTDTQYF.

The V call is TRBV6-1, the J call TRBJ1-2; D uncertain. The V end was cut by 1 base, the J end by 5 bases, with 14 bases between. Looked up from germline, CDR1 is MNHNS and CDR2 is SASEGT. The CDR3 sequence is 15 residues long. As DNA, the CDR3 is TGTGCCAGCAGTGAAGTTATTAGTTCGGTTTATGGCTACACCTTC. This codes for CASSEVISSVYGYTF.

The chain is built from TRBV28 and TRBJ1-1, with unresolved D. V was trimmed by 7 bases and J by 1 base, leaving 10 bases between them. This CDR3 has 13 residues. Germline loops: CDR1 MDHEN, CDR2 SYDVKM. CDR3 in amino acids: CASKGPWNTEAFF. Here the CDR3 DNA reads TGTGCCAGCAAAGGGCCATGGAACACTGAAGCTTTCTTT.

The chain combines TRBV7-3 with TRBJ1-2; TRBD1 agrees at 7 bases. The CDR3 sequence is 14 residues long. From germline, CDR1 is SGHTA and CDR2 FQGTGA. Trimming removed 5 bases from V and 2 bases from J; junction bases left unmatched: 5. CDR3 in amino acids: CASSPSTGNYGYTF. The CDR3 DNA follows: TGTGCCAGCAGCCCATCGACAGGGAACTATGGCTACACCTTC.

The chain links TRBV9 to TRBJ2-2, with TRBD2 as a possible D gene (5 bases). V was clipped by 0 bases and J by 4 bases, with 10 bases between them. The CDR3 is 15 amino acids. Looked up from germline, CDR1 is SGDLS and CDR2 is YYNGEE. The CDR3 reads CASSVGGSFTGELFF. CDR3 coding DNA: TGTGCCAGCAGCGTAGGAGGGAGCTTCACCGGGGAGCTGTTTTTT.

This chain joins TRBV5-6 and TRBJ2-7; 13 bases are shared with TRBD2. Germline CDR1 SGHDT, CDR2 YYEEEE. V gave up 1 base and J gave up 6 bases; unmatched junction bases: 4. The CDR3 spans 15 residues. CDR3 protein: CASSLRTSGGLEQYF. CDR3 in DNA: TGTGCCAGCAGCTTGAGGACTAGCGGGGGACTCGAGCAGTACTTC.

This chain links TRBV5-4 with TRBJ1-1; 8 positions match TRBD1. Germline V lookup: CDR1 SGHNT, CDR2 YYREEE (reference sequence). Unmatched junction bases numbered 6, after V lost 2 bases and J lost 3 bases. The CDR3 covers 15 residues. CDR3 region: CASSFPGGVYTEAFF. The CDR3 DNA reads TGTGCCAGCAGCTTTCCAGGGGGCGTGTACACTGAAGCTTTCTTT. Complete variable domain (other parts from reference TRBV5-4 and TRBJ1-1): ETGVTQSPTHLIKTRGQQVTLRCSSQSGHNTVSWYQQALGQGPQFIFQYYREEENGRGNFPPRFSGLQFPNYSSELNVNALELDDSALYLCASSFPGGVYTEAFFGQGTRLTVV.

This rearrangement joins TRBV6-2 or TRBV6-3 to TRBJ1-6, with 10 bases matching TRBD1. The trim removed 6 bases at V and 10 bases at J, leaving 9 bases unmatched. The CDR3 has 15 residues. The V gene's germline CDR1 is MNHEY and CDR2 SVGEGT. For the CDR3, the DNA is TGTGCCAGCAGCCATCCCGGGACAGGGGTATCACCCCTCCACTTT. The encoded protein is CASSHPGTGVSPLHF.

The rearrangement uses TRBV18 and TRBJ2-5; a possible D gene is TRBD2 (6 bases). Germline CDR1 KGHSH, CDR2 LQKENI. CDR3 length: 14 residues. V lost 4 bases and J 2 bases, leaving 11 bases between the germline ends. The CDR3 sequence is CASSLAGPQETQYF. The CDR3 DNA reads TGTGCCAGCTCACTGGCGGGGCCGCAAGAGACCCAGTACTTC.

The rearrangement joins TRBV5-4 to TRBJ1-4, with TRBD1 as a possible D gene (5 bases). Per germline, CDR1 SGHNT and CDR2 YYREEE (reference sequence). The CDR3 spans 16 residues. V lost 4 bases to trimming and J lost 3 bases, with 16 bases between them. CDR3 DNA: TGTGCCAGCAGCGCCCATCCAGGGATCCCTAATGAAAAACTGTTTTTT. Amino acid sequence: CASSAHPGIPNEKLFF.

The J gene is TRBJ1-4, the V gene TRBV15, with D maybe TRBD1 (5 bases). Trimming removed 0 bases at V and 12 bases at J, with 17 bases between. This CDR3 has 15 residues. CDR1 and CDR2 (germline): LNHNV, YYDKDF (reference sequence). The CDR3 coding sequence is TGTGCCACCAGCAGAGACCCCGGGACGGTAGTGGAACTGTTTTTT. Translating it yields CATSRDPGTVVELFF. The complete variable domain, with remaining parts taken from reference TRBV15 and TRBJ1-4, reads DAMVIQNPRYQVTQFGKPVTLSCSQTLNHNVMYWYQQKSSQAPKLLFHYYDKDFNNEADTPDNFQSRRPNTSFCFLDIRSPGLGDTAMYLCATSRDPGTVVELFFGSGTQLSVL.

The CDR3 DNA reads TGTGCCAGCAGCCCCACAGGGAAAAATAGCAATCAGCCCCAGCATTTT. Translation: CASSPTGKNSNQPQHF. The chain carries TRBV2 and TRBJ1-5; TRBD1 might be the D (6 bases). Between the trimmed V and J ends, which lost 6 bases and 0 bases, there was a span of 15 bases. The CDR3 totals 16 residues. Germline CDR1 SNHLY, CDR2 FYNNEI.

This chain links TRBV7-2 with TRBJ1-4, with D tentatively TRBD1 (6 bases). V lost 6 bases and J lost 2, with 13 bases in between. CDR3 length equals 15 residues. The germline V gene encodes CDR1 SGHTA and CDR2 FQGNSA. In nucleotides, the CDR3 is TGTGCCAGCAGACTGACAGGTGCCACTAATGAAAAACTGTTTTTT. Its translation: CASRLTGATNEKLFF.